A single sample is the source of the 30 T cell receptor beta chains below, sequenced in a study of post-analysis software for immune sequencing data. Overall study results and limits: A handful of TRBV segments were significantly more frequent in patients than in controls. TRBV5-6, TRBV5-1 and TRBV20-1 were among these segments.

Sequencing libraries made from TCR beta cDNA carried unique molecular identifiers. A single record per CDR3 protein comes from TCRdb applying MiXCR to the PCR reads. The sample includes hundreds of thousands of distinct CDR3 sequences, roughly 27% seen only once; the top ten take approximately 0.55%. Antigen specificity for these receptors is unknown. The sample taken for sequencing was blood. The receptors shown here come from a girl between 10 and 17 years old with multiple sclerosis.

This clonotype has at least ten counts. The V call is TRBV6-5, the J call TRBJ2-1; D is tentatively TRBD1 or TRBD2 (5 bases each). Germline assignment: CDR1 MNHEY and CDR2 SVGAGI. This CDR3 is built from 11 residues. Trimming took 7 bases from V and 10 from J, leaving 11 bases between them. The CDR3 DNA reads as TGTGCCAGCACTAGAGGGACGGAGCAGTTCTTC. This gives the protein CASTRGTEQFF.

There are a few counts of this clonotype. The V call is TRBV25-1, the J call TRBJ2-5; TRBD1 agrees at 7 bases. Germline V gene lookup returns CDR1 MGHDK and CDR2 SYGVNS. The CDR3 contains 15 residues. The V segment lost 4 bases and the J segment 5 bases; nucleotides outside the gene matches: 10. CDR3 sequence: CASSARQGPGETQYF. CDR3 DNA: TGTGCCAGCAGTGCCCGACAGGGCCCGGGGGAGACCCAGTACTTC.

In this sample, this clonotype turned up many times. The chain uses TRBV11-2 and TRBJ2-7; TRBD1 matches 7 bases. The CDR3 sequence is 14 residues long. Germline CDR1 and CDR2: SGHAT and FQNNGV. The trim removed 5 bases at V and 2 bases at J, leaving 6 bases unmatched. DNA for the CDR3: TGTGCCAGCAGCGGGGGACAGCTCCCCTACGAGCAGTACTTC. Translating gives CASSGGQLPYEQYF.

The J gene is TRBJ2-1, the V gene TRBV7-8; the D is unclear. The CDR3 is 16 amino acids. From germline, CDR1 is SGHVS and CDR2 FQNEAQ. With 5 bases removed from V and 6 bases from J, the gap between germline ends came to 20 bases. CDR3 sequence (DNA): TGTGCCAGCAGCCCTAATCTCTGGGTGGAAACCAATGAGCAGTTCTTC. It codes for CASSPNLWVETNEQFF. Using reference TRBV7-8 and TRBJ2-1 for the parts outside the CDR3, the full variable domain is GAGVSQSPRYKVAKRGQDVALRCDPISGHVSLFWYQQALGQGPEFLTYFQNEAQLDKSGLPSDRFFAERPEGSVSTLKIQRTQQEDSAVYLCASSPNLWVETNEQFFGPGTRLTVL.

This chain links TRBV7-2 with TRBJ2-3; D might be TRBD2 (6 bases). The CDR3 sequence is 15 residues long. The ends were cut back, 1 base at V and 2 bases at J, with 10 bases in the middle. CDR1 is SGHTA, CDR2 FQGNSA, per germline. The CDR3 sequence: CASSLVAGNTDTQYF. The DNA of the CDR3 is TGTGCCAGCAGCTTAGTGGCGGGAAACACAGATACGCAGTATTTT.

The CDR3 here is CASSLGRVANEQFF. The CDR3 DNA reads TGTGCCAGCAGCTTAGGCCGGGTAGCCAATGAGCAGTTCTTC. The rearrangement links TRBV7-8 to TRBJ2-1; no clear D. V was trimmed by 1 base and J by 6 bases, leaving 10 bases between them. In germline, CDR1 is SGHVS, CDR2 FQNEAQ. CDR3 size: 14 residues.

This clonotype showed up just a few times. The chain employs TRBV4-1 and TRBJ2-5; D gene uncertain. V lost 6 bases, J lost 3 bases, and 11 bases lay in between. This CDR3 contains 13 residues. Germline V gene sequence: CDR1 MGHRA, CDR2 YSYEKL. DNA for the CDR3: TGCGCCAGCAGTCAGTCGGTTAAAGAGACCCAGTACTTC. Translated: CASSQSVKETQYF.

This clonotype was observed a few times. The gene calls are TRBV20-1 and TRBJ2-7; either TRBD1 or TRBD2 may supply D (5 bases each). V lost 4 bases and J 0 bases, leaving 16 bases between the germline ends. CDR3 length: 15 amino acids. Germline CDR1 DFQATT, CDR2 SNEGSKA (reference sequence). This CDR3 reads CSATPGTRASYEQYF. The CDR3 nucleotides read TGCAGTGCTACCCCCGGGACCAGAGCCTCCTACGAGCAGTACTTC.

At least ten counts were recorded for this clonotype. The chain combines TRBV2 with TRBJ2-5, with D possibly matching TRBD1 (5 bases). This CDR3 contains 13 residues. V shed 2 bases and J shed 2 bases, with 6 bases lying between them. CDR1 is SNHLY and CDR2 is FYNNEI in the germline V gene. The CDR3 nucleotides are TGTGCCAGCAGTGAAAGACAGCAAGAGACCCAGTACTTC. Translated, it gives CASSERQQETQYF.

This clonotype has just a few counts. The CDR3 region is CASSSFTSGRASEQFF. CDR3 nucleotide sequence: TGTGCCAGCAGCTCATTCACTAGCGGGAGGGCCAGTGAGCAGTTCTTC. The V gene is TRBV5-6, the J gene TRBJ2-1; 13 bases match TRBD2. The CDR3 runs to 16 residues. V dropped 3 bases and J dropped 9; count of bases not matched to a gene: 9. The germline V gene encodes CDR1 SGHDT and CDR2 YYEEEE.

This chain connects TRBV20-1 to TRBJ2-1; 8 nucleotides line up with TRBD1. V was pared by 6 bases and J by 5 bases, with 6 bases of the junction left unmatched. This CDR3 comprises 13 residues. Per the germline V gene, CDR1 is DFQATT and CDR2 is SNEGSKA (reference sequence). In nucleotides, the CDR3 is TGCAGTGCAACCCCCAGGGGGCACAATGAGCAGTTCTTC. Residues: CSATPRGHNEQFF.

The chain has TRBV6-1 and TRBJ2-6; 7 bases match TRBD2. Germline lookup yields CDR1 MNHNS and CDR2 SASEGT. V lost 10 bases and J lost 1; bases outside the gene matches: 13. The CDR3 extends over 17 amino acids. The CDR3 DNA reads as TGTGCCACCTCGGGCCGGGGGGTGAGGTCTGGGGCCAACGTCCTGACTTTC. This gives the protein CATSGRGVRSGANVLTF.

Concerning this clonotype: A much larger clone sits a single nucleotide away, making a read error possible. The chain joins TRBV28 to TRBJ2-1; TRBD1 might be the D (6 bases). Germline CDR1 is MDHEN and CDR2 is SYDVKM. The CDR3 consists of 15 residues. CDR3 coding DNA: TGTACCAGCAGTTCGAACAGGGAAAGTTTCAATGAGCAGTTCTTC. It is translated as CTSSSNRESFNEQFF.

This clonotype has only a few counts. This rearrangement joins TRBV20-1 to TRBJ2-5; D gene unclear. The V end was cut by 0 bases, the J end by 2 bases, with 19 bases between. The CDR3 covers 17 residues. Germline loops: CDR1 DFQATT, CDR2 SNEGSKA (reference sequence). CDR3 in DNA: TGCAGTGCTAGAGATCTGAGAGCGATAGCCCGGCAAGAGACCCAGTACTTC. This translates into CSARDLRAIARQETQYF.

The rearrangement uses TRBV5-1 and TRBJ2-1; D is tentatively TRBD1 or TRBD2 (5 bases each). CDR3 length equals 17 residues. Trimming cost V 0 bases and J 0 bases, with 13 bases left between them. Germline V gene data show CDR1 as SGHRS and CDR2 as YFSETQ. The CDR3 nucleotides read TGCGCCAGCAGCTTGGTGGCTAGCAGGGCCTCCTACAATGAGCAGTTCTTC. Translating gives CASSLVASRASYNEQFF. Based on the CDR3 plus reference TRBV5-1 and TRBJ2-1, the full variable domain is KAGVTQTPRYLIKTRGQQVTLSCSPISGHRSVSWYQQTPGQGLQFLFEYFSETQRNKGNFPGRFSGRQFSNSRSEMNVSTLELGDSALYLCASSLVASRASYNEQFFGPGTRLTVL.

V and J are TRBV27 and TRBJ2-1, with 7 positions matching TRBD2. The germline CDR1 and CDR2 sequences are MNHEY and SMNVEV (reference sequence). V shed 5 bases and J 4 bases; nucleotides not matched to a gene: 14. The CDR3 loop spans 17 amino acids. The CDR3 DNA reads as TGTGCCAGCAGTACCCCTCTCGCGCGGGGGAGGTACAATGAGCAGTTCTTC. This translates into CASSTPLARGRYNEQFF.

This clonotype was seen more than once but under ten times. The chain couples TRBV5-6 to TRBJ2-1; D is unresolved. In germline, CDR1 is SGHDT, CDR2 YYEEEE. CDR3 length: 13 amino acids. V lost 1 base to trimming and J lost 6 bases, with 8 bases between them. The CDR3 sequence is CASSLNWRNEQFF. Written as DNA, the CDR3 is TGTGCCAGCAGCTTGAACTGGCGCAATGAGCAGTTCTTC.

This clonotype was detected only once. A junction boundary mismatches the germline segment, possibly from a read error. V usage is TRBV20-1 and J usage is TRBJ2-7; D unresolved. The CDR3 is made up of 16 amino acids. Germline values: CDR1 DFQATT, CDR2 SNEGSKA (reference sequence). CDR3 nucleotide sequence: TGCAGTGCTAGAGTTAGGAGAACAGTGAGCTCCTACGAGCGGTACTTC. This sequence encodes CSARVRRTVSSYERYF.

The chain combines TRBV6-5 with TRBJ2-2; 7 bases map to TRBD2. The CDR3 is made up of 14 amino acids. Germline V gene lookup returns CDR1 MNHEY and CDR2 SVGAGI. With V trimmed by 7 bases and J by 5 bases, 7 bases remained unmatched. CDR3 sequence (DNA): TGTGCCAGCACCCCTCGGGGGGATACCGGGGAGCTGTTTTTT. Translating gives CASTPRGDTGELFF.

The chain couples TRBV20-1 to TRBJ1-5, with 7 bases fitting TRBD1. V lost 5 bases, J lost 5 bases, and 9 bases stayed unmatched. The length of the CDR3 is 14 residues. The germline gives CDR1 DFQATT, CDR2 SNEGSKA (reference sequence). The CDR3 region has the DNA TGCAGTGCTTCCCGGGACAGTCCCGATCAGCCCCAGCATTTT. This encodes CSASRDSPDQPQHF.

This clonotype was seen a handful of times. V usage is TRBV6-6 and J usage is TRBJ2-3; possibly TRBD1 for D (6 bases). Trimming took off 0 bases at V and 13 bases at J, with 14 bases between the two ends. Per germline, CDR1 MNHNY and CDR2 SVGAGI (reference sequence). The CDR3 length is 13 residues. CDR3 protein: CASSYSGTRDKYF. In DNA, the CDR3 is TGTGCCAGCAGTTACTCCGGGACACGGGATAAGTATTTT.

The rearrangement joins TRBV20-1 to TRBJ1-5, with 7 bases lining up with TRBD1. Germline V gene data show CDR1 as DFQATT and CDR2 as SNEGSKA (reference sequence). With 5 bases clipped from V and 2 bases from J, the junction kept 6 bases outside the gene matches. CDR3 size: 14 residues. In nucleotides, the CDR3 is TGCAGTGCTGGTGGGACAGTTGGCAATCAGCCCCAGCATTTT. It encodes CSAGGTVGNQPQHF.

DNA for the CDR3: TGCAGTGCTGAGGCTTGGGCGGTCGGTGGCGAGCAGTACTTC. Its translation: CSAEAWAVGGEQYF. The chain couples TRBV20-1 to TRBJ2-7, with D hard to call. Germline V gives CDR1 DFQATT, CDR2 SNEGSKA (reference sequence). This CDR3 region has 14 residues. V shed 5 bases and J shed 6 bases, with 20 bases lying between them.

The J gene is TRBJ2-7, the V gene TRBV4-2; 7 bases line up with TRBD1. The DNA end is a closer match to TRBJ2-5, so the J assignment may be wrong. The germline V gene has CDR1 LGHNA and CDR2 YNFKEQ. The CDR3 has 15 amino acids. CDR3 bases: TGTGCCAGCAGCCGAGCCACAGGGGAAAGTGAGACCCAGTACTTC. Translating it yields CASSRATGESETQYF.

The chain couples TRBV18 to TRBJ2-5, with D possibly being TRBD1 (6 bases). V lost 6 bases and J lost 1, with 15 bases in between. The CDR3 contains 15 residues. The germline CDR1 and CDR2 sequences are KGHSH and LQKENI. CDR3 protein: CASSPNRDGQETQYF. In DNA, the CDR3 is TGTGCCAGCTCCCCAAACAGGGACGGCCAAGAGACCCAGTACTTC.

This chain links TRBV7-9 with TRBJ2-1, with 9 positions matching TRBD2. The germline gives CDR1 SEHNR, CDR2 FQNEAQ (reference sequence). After removal of 5 bases from V and 13 bases from J, the junction contained 6 bases not matched to a gene. The CDR3 covers 12 residues. CDR3 in amino acids: CASSLGTSLQFF. CDR3 nucleotide sequence: TGTGCCAGCAGCCTCGGGACTAGCCTCCAGTTCTTC.

The chain uses TRBV28 and TRBJ2-3, with TRBD2 matching 8 bases. The trim removed 3 bases at V and 2 bases at J, leaving 16 bases unmatched. CDR1 is MDHEN and CDR2 is SYDVKM in the germline V gene. The CDR3 spans 19 residues. The CDR3 bases are TGTGCCAGCAGTTTTAAGATAGGGGAACTAGCGGCACACACAGATACGCAGTATTTT. Translating gives CASSFKIGELAAHTDTQYF.

This clonotype has more than one count but fewer than ten. This chain links TRBV2 with TRBJ2-5, with D perhaps matching TRBD1 or TRBD2 (5 bases each). The V gene lost 7 bases and the J gene lost 5 bases, with 14 bases spanning the gap. Germline CDR1 and CDR2: SNHLY and FYNNEI. The CDR3 covers 13 residues. Here the CDR3 reads CASTRVRGETQYF. The CDR3 nucleotides read TGTGCCAGCACCAGGGTGCGAGGGGAGACCCAGTACTTC.

The chain combines TRBV28 with TRBJ2-5; D call uncertain. This CDR3 comprises 13 residues. V was trimmed by 7 bases and J by 5 bases, leaving 14 bases between them. Germline loops: CDR1 MDHEN, CDR2 SYDVKM. The DNA of the CDR3 is TGTGCCAGCACCCGCGTGGGTTGGGAGACCCAGTACTTC. It specifies CASTRVGWETQYF.

This clonotype was observed a handful of times. The rearrangement links TRBV7-2 to TRBJ1-2; D remains ambiguous. Trimming cost V 0 bases and J 2 bases, with 13 bases left between them. CDR3 size: 16 residues. Per the germline V gene, CDR1 is SGHTA and CDR2 is FQGNSA. CDR3 residues: CASSLAGGTPNYGYTF. The CDR3, as DNA: TGTGCCAGCAGCTTAGCGGGTGGCACTCCCAACTATGGCTACACCTTC.